This TCR beta chain was profiled in a study of post-analysis software for immune sequencing data. Study information: Relapsing-remitting, secondary progressive and progressive-relapsing forms of multiple sclerosis all featured among disease courses. Study outcomes and limitations: When compared against controls, multiple sclerosis patients showed significantly lower normalized Chao1 diversity. Included in a set of four or five TRBV segments more frequent in patients than controls were TRBV5-6, TRBV5-1 and TRBV20-1.

As regards this clonotype: Its target is unknown.

Germline V gene data show CDR1 as MNHEY and CDR2 as SMNVEV (reference sequence). V lost 2 bases and J lost 6, with 8 bases in between. The CDR3 consists of 13 residues. Unique molecular identifiers had been added to the TCR beta cDNA libraries. Yield was 450,000 to 650,000 cDNA molecules from around 1 to 9.1 million T cells. TCRdb recomputed calls from the PCR reads with MiXCR, one row per CDR3 protein. The sample has around 440,000 distinct CDR3 sequences; over 35% are singletons. Input material: blood. The chain links TRBV27 to TRBJ2-1, with a tentative D call TRBD1 (5 bases). This clonotype was sampled from a girl aged 10-17 years with multiple sclerosis. CDR3 residues: CASSLRGGNEQFF. The CDR3 nucleotides are TGTGCCAGCAGTTTAAGGGGTGGCAATGAGCAGTTCTTC.